The source of this TCR beta chain is a study of PD-1 blockade in classical Hodgkin lymphoma. Study-wide results and limits: Patients with a complete response exhibited baseline diversity comparable to newly diagnosed patients.

Measured with immunoSEQ multiplex PCR; TCRdb has only the in-frame clones, and not every one. The sample yields 23,000 or so clones, more than 80% seen once. The CDR3 contains 17 residues. Germline V CDR1 and CDR2: LNHNV, YYDKDF (reference sequence). The junction had 7 bases not matched to a gene; V was cut back by 3 bases and J by 0 bases. A remark on this clone: Its antigen is not known.

Time point: cycle 4 day 1 (C4D1), after 6 weeks of nivolumab. There was relapse after autologous stem cell transplantation in every patient, and there was variation in brentuximab vedotin exposure. Best responses included complete response and partial response; otherwise, the best response was progressive disease. Specimen: peripheral blood mononuclear cells (PBMCs), collected before the fourth cycle of nivolumab. The sequence came from a human donor with classical Hodgkin lymphoma. The chain joins TRBV15 to TRBJ2-3; 9 nucleotides agree with TRBD1. In DNA, the CDR3 is TGTGCCACCAGCAGGGACAGGGGAATGGGGAGCACAGATACGCAGTATTTT. Its protein product is CATSRDRGMGSTDTQYF.